The 14 T cell receptor beta chains reported below all come from one sample, sequenced in a study of neurological immune-mediated disorders. Each CDR3 protein gets one entry after TCRdb re-called the 5' RACE reads with MiXCR. In the table there are about 59,000 distinct CDR3 sequences, about 13% of which are singletons. Material: PBMCs. The receptors derive from a woman aged 60 to 75 with HTLV-1-associated myelopathy (HAM/TSP).

Ten or more counts support this clonotype. This rearrangement joins TRBV12-3 or TRBV12-4 to TRBJ2-5; 12 nucleotides line up with TRBD2. The ends lost 6 bases at V and 1 base at J; junction bases unmatched: 3. This CDR3 is 15 amino acids long. CDR3 DNA: TGTGCCAGCAGAGGACTAGCGGGACTCCAAGAGACCCAGTACTTC. Translating it yields CASRGLAGLQETQYF.

This clonotype has at least ten counts. J is TRBJ2-7 and V is TRBV5-1, with D hard to call. The CDR3 sequence is 11 residues long. Germline CDR1 and CDR2: SGHRS and YFSETQ. Trimming took off 3 bases at V and 4 bases at J, with 5 bases between the two ends. The CDR3: CASSWGYEQYF. The CDR3, as DNA: TGCGCCAGCAGCTGGGGTTACGAGCAGTACTTC.

In this sample, this clonotype turned up many times. This rearrangement joins TRBV9 to TRBJ2-5, with 7 bases aligning to TRBD2. Germline V gene data show CDR1 as SGDLS and CDR2 as YYNGEE. The CDR3 spans 15 residues. V lost 0 bases and J lost 1; bases outside the gene matches: 3. This chain's CDR3 is CASSVAGGPQETQYF. The CDR3 region has the DNA TGTGCCAGCAGCGTAGCGGGAGGACCCCAAGAGACCCAGTACTTC.

Notes on this clonotype: A clone one base away is much larger, so this may be a read error. The CDR3 nucleotides read TGTGCCAGCAGCTTAGGAAAGAACCAGTACTTC. This sequence encodes CASSLGKNQYF. The V gene is TRBV11-2, the J gene TRBJ2-5; unclear D gene. This CDR3 has 11 amino acids. The V end was cut by 1 base, the J end by 10 bases, with 7 bases between. The germline CDR1 and CDR2 sequences are SGHAT and FQNNGV.

This clonotype was recorded at least ten times. This chain connects TRBV12-3 or TRBV12-4 to TRBJ1-2; D gene ambiguous. CDR3 length equals 12 residues. Trimming left V 1 base short and J 7 bases short, with 7 bases between. This CDR3 reads CASSLDAGGYTF. In nucleotides, the CDR3 is TGTGCCAGCAGTTTAGACGCGGGTGGCTACACCTTC.

This clonotype was picked up many times. The DNA for the CDR3 is TGTGCCAGCAGAAGAGACAGCACCGGGGAGCTGTTTTTT. Protein: CASRRDSTGELFF. The chain links TRBV2 to TRBJ2-2; TRBD1 is a possible D gene (5 bases). Trimming took off 6 bases at V and 4 bases at J, with 9 bases between the two ends. The CDR3 length is 13 residues. In germline, CDR1 is SNHLY, CDR2 FYNNEI.

As regards this clonotype: The limits of the CDR3 on the DNA are not certain, so only TCRdb's listed CDR3 is given. The rearrangement uses TRBV5-1 and TRBJ2-1; the table's TRBD2 call for D was not verified on the DNA. From germline, CDR1 is SGHRS and CDR2 YFSETQ. From its first to its last residue, the CDR3 has 23 amino acids. Here the CDR3 reads CASSFLAGVSYEQYFGPANEQFF.

This clonotype was recorded many times. This sequence joins TRBV6-5 and TRBJ2-3, with 10 positions matching TRBD2. J lost 4 bases, V lost 5 bases, and 6 bases had no gene match. The CDR3 spans 15 residues. Germline V gene data show CDR1 as MNHEY and CDR2 as SVGAGI. The CDR3 sequence is CASSHLAGVPDTQYF. In DNA form, the CDR3 reads TGTGCCAGCAGTCACCTAGCGGGAGTCCCAGATACGCAGTATTTT.

Many counts were recorded for this clonotype. V is TRBV20-1 and J is TRBJ2-1; TRBD2 agrees at 7 bases. The junction had 4 bases not matched to a gene; V was cut back by 1 base and J by 7 bases. Germline lookup yields CDR1 DFQATT and CDR2 SNEGSKA (reference sequence). The CDR3 extends over 13 amino acids. CDR3 protein: CSARGGSKNEQFF. As DNA, the CDR3 is TGCAGTGCTAGAGGCGGGAGTAAGAATGAGCAGTTCTTC.

This clonotype was counted ten times or more. The chain couples TRBV4-1 to TRBJ1-5; 7 nucleotides line up with TRBD1. The CDR3 length is 15 residues. V trimming: 2 bases; J trimming: 4 bases; junction bases outside the gene matches: 5. Germline lookup yields CDR1 MGHRA and CDR2 YSYEKL. CDR3 amino acids: CASSQKSTGNQPQHF. CDR3 DNA sequence: TGCGCCAGCAGCCAAAAGTCGACAGGGAATCAGCCCCAGCATTTT.

As concerns this clonotype: Just one base apart from a much larger clone, this may be a read error. A read error is likely, as this CDR3 ends without the conserved phenylalanine or tryptophan. Because the CDR3's place on the DNA is in doubt, the DNA is left out and the CDR3 is given as listed by TCRdb. The chain combines TRBV3-1 with TRBJ2-1; TRBD2 is taken as the D call from the table, unchecked against the DNA. The germline V gene encodes CDR1 LGHDT and CDR2 YNNKEL (reference sequence). The CDR3 numbers 12 amino acids, ends counted. CDR3 amino acids: CASSPPGLGPFY.

Many counts were recorded for this clonotype. The rearrangement joins TRBV3-1 to TRBJ2-1; TRBD2 aligns across 7 bases. The V gene's germline CDR1 is LGHDT and CDR2 YNNKEL (reference sequence). Germline trimming cut 2 bases from V and 15 bases from J; bases unmatched to any gene: 7. The CDR3 extends over 12 amino acids. The CDR3 sequence is CASSQIGREWFF. The CDR3, as DNA: TGTGCCAGCAGCCAAATTGGGCGGGAGTGGTTCTTC.

This clonotype has ten or more counts. The J gene is TRBJ2-4, the V gene TRBV7-9; 11 bases line up with TRBD2. CDR1 and CDR2 from the germline V gene are SEHNR and FQNEAQ (reference sequence). The ends lost 2 bases at V and 0 bases at J; junction bases unmatched: 3. This CDR3 region has 17 residues. The CDR3 loop is CASSLSGLAVAKNIQYF. CDR3 bases: TGTGCCAGCAGCTTATCGGGACTAGCGGTAGCCAAAAACATTCAGTACTTC.

In its sample, this clonotype was seen many times. The chain links TRBV15 to TRBJ1-5; D unresolved. V was shortened by 4 bases and J by 0 bases, with 16 bases between the two germline ends. Per germline, CDR1 LNHNV and CDR2 YYDKDF (reference sequence). CDR3 size: 17 residues. CDR3 in amino acids: CATSILGRYYSNQPQHF. DNA for the CDR3: TGTGCCACCAGCATTCTTGGTCGCTATTATAGCAATCAGCCCCAGCATTTT.